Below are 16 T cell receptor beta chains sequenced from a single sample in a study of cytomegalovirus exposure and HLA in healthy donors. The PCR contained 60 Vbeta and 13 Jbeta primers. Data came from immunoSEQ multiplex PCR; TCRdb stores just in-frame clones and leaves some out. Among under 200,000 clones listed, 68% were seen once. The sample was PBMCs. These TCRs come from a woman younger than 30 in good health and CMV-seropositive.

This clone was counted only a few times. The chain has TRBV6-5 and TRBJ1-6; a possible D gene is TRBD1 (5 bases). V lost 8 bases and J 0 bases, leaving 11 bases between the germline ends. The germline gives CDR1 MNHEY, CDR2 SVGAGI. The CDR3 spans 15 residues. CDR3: CASCGGSSYNSPLHF. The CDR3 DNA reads TGTGCCAGCTGCGGGGGGAGCTCCTATAATTCACCCCTCCACTTT.

The CDR3 nucleotides read TGCGCCAGCAGCTTGGTTCAGTACGAGCAGTACTTC. Translating gives CASSLVQYEQYF. The genes are TRBV5-1 and TRBJ2-7; D unclear. CDR3 size: 12 residues. Trimming removed 0 bases at V and 4 bases at J, with 5 bases between. Germline V gives CDR1 SGHRS, CDR2 YFSETQ.

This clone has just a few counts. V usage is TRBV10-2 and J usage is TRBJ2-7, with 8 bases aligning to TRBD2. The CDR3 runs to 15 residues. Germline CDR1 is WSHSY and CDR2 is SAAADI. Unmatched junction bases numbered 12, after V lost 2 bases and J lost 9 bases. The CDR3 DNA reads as TGCGCCAGCAGTGAGAACCCGGGAGGGCCTGGGGCGCAGTACTTC. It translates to CASSENPGGPGAQYF.

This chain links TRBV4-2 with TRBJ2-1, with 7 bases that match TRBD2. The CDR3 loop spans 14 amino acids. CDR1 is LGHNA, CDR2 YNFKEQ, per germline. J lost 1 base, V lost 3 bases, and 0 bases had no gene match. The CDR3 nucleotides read TGTGCCAGCAGCCAGGGGGGGTCCTACAATGAGCAGTTCTTC. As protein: CASSQGGSYNEQFF.

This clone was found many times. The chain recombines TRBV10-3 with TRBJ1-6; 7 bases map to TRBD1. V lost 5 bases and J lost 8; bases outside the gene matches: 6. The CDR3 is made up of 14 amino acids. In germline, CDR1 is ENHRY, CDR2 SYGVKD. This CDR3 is CAISTGQDYSPLHF. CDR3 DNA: TGTGCCATCAGTACCGGACAGGACTATTCACCCCTCCACTTT.

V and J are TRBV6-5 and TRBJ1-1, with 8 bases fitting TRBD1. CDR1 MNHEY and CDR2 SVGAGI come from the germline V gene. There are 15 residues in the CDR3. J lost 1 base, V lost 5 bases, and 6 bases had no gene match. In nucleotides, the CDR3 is TGTGCCAGCAGTCCCCGACAGGGGCGGAACACTGAAGCTTTCTTT. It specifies CASSPRQGRNTEAFF.

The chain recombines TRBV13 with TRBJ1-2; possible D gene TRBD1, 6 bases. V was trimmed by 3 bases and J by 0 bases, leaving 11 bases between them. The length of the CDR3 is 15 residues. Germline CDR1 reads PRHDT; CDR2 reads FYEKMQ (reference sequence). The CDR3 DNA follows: TGTGCCAGCAGCTTTTACAGGGTCTCTAACTATGGCTACACCTTC. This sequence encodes CASSFYRVSNYGYTF.

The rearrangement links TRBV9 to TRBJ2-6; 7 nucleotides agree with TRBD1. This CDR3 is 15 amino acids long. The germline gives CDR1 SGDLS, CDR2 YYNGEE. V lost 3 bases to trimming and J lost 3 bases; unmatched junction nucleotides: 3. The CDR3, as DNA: TGTGCCAGCAGCGGACAGGGCGATGGGGCCAACGTCCTGACTTTC. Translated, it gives CASSGQGDGANVLTF. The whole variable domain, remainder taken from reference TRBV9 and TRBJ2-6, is DSGVTQTPKHLITATGQRVTLRCSPRSGDLSVYWYQQSLDQGLQFLIQYYNGEERAKGNILERFSAQQFPDLHSELNLSSLELGDSALYFCASSGQGDGANVLTFGAGSRLTVL.

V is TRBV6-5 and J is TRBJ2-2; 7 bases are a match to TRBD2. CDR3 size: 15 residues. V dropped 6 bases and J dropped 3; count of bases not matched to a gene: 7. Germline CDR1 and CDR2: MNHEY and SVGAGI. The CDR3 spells CASRRREDHTGELFF. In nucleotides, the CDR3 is TGTGCCAGCAGGCGACGGGAGGATCACACCGGGGAGCTGTTTTTT.

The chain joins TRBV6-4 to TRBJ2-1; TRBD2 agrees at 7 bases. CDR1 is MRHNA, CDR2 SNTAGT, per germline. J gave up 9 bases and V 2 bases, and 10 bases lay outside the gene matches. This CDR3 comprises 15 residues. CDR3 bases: TGTGCCAGCAGTGACAGGGCGGGAGAGGCTATTGAGCAGTTCTTC. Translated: CASSDRAGEAIEQFF.

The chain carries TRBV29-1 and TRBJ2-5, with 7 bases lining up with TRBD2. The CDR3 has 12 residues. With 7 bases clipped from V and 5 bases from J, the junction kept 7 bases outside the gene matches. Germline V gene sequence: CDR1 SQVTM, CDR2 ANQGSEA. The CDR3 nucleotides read TGCAGCGCCCAGACTAGCTCGGAGACCCAGTACTTC. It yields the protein CSAQTSSETQYF.

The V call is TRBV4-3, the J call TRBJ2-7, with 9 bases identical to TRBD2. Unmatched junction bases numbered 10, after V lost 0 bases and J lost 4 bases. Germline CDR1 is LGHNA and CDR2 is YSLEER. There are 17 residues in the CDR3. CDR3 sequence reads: CASSQDGMSGGLYEQYF. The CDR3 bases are TGCGCCAGCAGCCAAGATGGAATGAGCGGGGGGTTATACGAGCAGTACTTC.

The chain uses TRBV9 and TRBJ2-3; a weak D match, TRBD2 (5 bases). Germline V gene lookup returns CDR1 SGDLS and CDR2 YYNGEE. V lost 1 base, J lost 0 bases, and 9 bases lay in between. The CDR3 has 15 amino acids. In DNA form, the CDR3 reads TGTGCCAGCAGCGTAAGAGGGATTAGCACAGATACGCAGTATTTT. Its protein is CASSVRGISTDTQYF.

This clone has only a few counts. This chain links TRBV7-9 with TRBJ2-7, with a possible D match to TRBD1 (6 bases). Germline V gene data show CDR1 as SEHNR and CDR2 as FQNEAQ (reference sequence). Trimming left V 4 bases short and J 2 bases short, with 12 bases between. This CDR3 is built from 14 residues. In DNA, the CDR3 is TGTGCCAGCAGCTCACTCCAGGGGCCCTACGAGCAGTACTTC. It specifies CASSSLQGPYEQYF.

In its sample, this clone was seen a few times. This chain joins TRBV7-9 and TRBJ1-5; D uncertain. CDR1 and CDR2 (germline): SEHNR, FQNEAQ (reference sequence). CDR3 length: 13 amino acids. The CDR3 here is CAASGESNQPQHF. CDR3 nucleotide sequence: TGTGCTGCCAGCGGCGAGAGCAATCAGCCCCAGCATTTT.

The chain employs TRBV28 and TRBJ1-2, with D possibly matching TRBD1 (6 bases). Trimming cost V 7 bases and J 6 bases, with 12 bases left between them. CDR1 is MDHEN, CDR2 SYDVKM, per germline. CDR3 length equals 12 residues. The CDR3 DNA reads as TGTGCCAGCAAGGACAGCTTAGATGGCTACACCTTC. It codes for CASKDSLDGYTF.